The following is a T cell receptor beta chain sequence with its context. The CDR3 length is 15 residues. V trimming: 5 bases; J trimming: 4 bases; junction bases outside the gene matches: 7. Germline V gene sequence: CDR1 SGHVS, CDR2 FQNEAQ. Assignment of participants to cohorts was predicated upon participant-reported clinical history. Each recovered donor of Cohort 3 presented with two negative PCRs, clearance, or symptom resolution. The sample belongs to a study of blood T cell repertoires in COVID-19. Turning to the study itself: Whether acute or convalescent, the COVID-19 samples came from the United States, Italy and Spain.

Original handling: Nucleated cell number was recorded as an estimate derived from reference gene primer amplification. TCRdb's copy holds only in-frame clones and misses some; the assay was immunoSEQ multiplex PCR. V, J and clone size reflect that table, while D and trimming were determined from the DNA. The data contain some 150,000 clones, about 79% of them singletons. The TCR sequence derives from a man aged 45-60 years who had recovered from COVID-19. Sequenced: PBMCs or T cells enriched from blood (not recorded which). The rearrangement joins TRBV7-8 to TRBJ1-4; the match to TRBD1 covers 7 bases. CDR3 sequence reads: CASSRGTVNNEKLFF. As DNA, the CDR3 is TGTGCCAGCAGCCGAGGGACAGTTAATAATGAAAAACTGTTTTTT.